This T cell receptor (beta chain) was found in a study of cytomegalovirus exposure and HLA in healthy donors. In the PCR, 60 Vbeta and 13 Jbeta primers were used. Profiling relied on immunoSEQ multiplex PCR, and the TCRdb table lists in-frame clones only, not all of them. The data show roughly 190,000 clones, roughly four fifths seen once. CDR3 length: 15 residues. Germline V CDR1 and CDR2: SGHVS, FQNEAQ. The V gene end was trimmed by 2 bases and the J gene end by 2 bases; junction bases not matched to a gene: 3. Whereas donors were nominally healthy upon sampling, unrecorded immune exposures were probable. As regards this clone: The sample holds other DNA sequences that translate to the same CDR3.

This chain links TRBV7-8 with TRBJ2-7, with 10 nucleotides matching TRBD2. The sample comprised PBMCs. This clonotype originated in a man aged 18 to 35 in good health and CMV-seronegative. The CDR3, as DNA: TGTGCCAGCAGCTTACTACTAGCGGGACCCTACGAGCAGTACTTC. Its protein is CASSLLLAGPYEQYF.